The entry below gives a single T cell receptor (beta chain) sequence along with its context. This sample was included in a study of shared clonotypes between healthy human individuals. Investigators spread the genomic DNA of each subset evenly over several immunoSEQ plates. Researchers sequenced unsorted PBMC DNA using ten immunoSEQ deep assay plates. Some clones are missing from TCRdb's copy, which holds only in-frame ones; the method was immunoSEQ multiplex PCR. Among about 490,000 clones, roughly 80% were seen once, and the ten largest hold roughly 13%. This CDR3 is built from 12 residues. CDR1 and CDR2 from the germline V gene are SGHVS and FNYEAQ. Trimming removed 4 bases at V and 0 bases at J, with 1 base between.

The sequenced sample consisted of PBMCs. The chain carries TRBV7-6 and TRBJ1-5; D unclear. The sequence was collected from a woman aged 40 to 50 in good health. Some clones in this sample may be carry-over from other donors' samples. CDR3: CASSYSNQPQHF. CDR3 nucleotide sequence: TGTGCCAGCAGCTATAGCAATCAGCCCCAGCATTTT.